Sequencing of this T cell receptor (beta chain) was carried out in a study of OX40 agonist ivuxolimab in advanced cancers. The CDR3 runs 11 residues. The ends were cut back, 1 base at V and 5 bases at J, with 5 bases in the middle. Germline loops: CDR1 GTSNPN, CDR2 SVGIG (reference sequence). TCRdb's table, derived via immunoSEQ multiplex PCR, lists solely in-frame clones and lacks some. The sample yields nearly 80,000 clones, 84% seen once. The TCR originated in an adult with an advanced solid tumor such as melanoma, head and neck, liver or kidney cancer. The material was CD4+ or CD8+ T cells sorted from blood, obtained in a trial of the OX40 agonist ivuxolimab. The rearrangement joins TRBV30 to TRBJ2-5; perhaps TRBD1 as D (5 bases). CDR3 DNA: TGTGCCTGGAGTGACAGGGAGACCCAGTACTTC. Translation gives CAWSDRETQYF.